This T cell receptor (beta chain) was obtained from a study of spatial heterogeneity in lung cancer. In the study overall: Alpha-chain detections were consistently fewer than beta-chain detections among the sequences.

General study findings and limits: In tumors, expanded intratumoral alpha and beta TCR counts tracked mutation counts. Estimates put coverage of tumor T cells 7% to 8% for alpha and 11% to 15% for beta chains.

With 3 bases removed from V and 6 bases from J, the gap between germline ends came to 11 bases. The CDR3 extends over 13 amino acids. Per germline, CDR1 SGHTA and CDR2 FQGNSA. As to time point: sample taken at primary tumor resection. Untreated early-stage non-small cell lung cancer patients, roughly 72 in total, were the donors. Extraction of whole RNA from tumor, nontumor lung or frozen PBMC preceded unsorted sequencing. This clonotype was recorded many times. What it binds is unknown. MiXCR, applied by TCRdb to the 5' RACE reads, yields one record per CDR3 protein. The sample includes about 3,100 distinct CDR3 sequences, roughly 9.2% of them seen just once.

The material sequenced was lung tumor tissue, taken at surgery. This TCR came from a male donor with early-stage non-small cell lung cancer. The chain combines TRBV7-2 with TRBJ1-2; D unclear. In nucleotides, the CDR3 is TGTGCCAGCAGCTTCGGGCCCCTAGATGGCTACACCTTC. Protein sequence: CASSFGPLDGYTF.